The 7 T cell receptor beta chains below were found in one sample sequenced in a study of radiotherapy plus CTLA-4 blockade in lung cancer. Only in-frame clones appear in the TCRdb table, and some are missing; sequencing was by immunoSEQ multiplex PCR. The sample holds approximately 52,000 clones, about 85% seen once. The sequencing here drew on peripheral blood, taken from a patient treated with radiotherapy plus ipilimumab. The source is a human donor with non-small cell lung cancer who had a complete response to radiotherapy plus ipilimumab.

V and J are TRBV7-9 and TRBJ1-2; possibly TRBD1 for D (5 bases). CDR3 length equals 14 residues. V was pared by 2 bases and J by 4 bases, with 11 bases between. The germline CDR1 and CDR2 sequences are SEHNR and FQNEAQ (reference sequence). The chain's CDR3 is CASSLSVQAYGYTF. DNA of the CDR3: TGTGCCAGCAGCTTAAGCGTACAGGCCTATGGCTACACCTTC.

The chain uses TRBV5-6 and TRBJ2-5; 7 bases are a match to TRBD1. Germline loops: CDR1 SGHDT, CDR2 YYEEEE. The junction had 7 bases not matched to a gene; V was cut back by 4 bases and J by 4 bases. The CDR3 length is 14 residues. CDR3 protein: CASSLGRGPETQYF. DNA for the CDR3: TGTGCCAGCAGCCTAGGAAGGGGGCCAGAGACCCAGTACTTC.

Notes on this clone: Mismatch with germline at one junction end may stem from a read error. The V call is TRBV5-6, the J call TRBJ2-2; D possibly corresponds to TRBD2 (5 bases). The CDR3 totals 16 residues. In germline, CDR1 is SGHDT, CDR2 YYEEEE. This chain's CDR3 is CASSLDPGVGTRELFF. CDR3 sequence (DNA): TGTGCCAGCAGCTTGGATCCCGGGGTGGGCACCCGGGAGCTGTTTTTT.

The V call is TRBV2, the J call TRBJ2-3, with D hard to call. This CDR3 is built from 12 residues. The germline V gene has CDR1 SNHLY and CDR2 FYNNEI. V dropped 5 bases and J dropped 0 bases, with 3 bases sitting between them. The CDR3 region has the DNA TGTGCCAGCAGTTATAGCACAGATACGCAGTATTTT. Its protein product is CASSYSTDTQYF.

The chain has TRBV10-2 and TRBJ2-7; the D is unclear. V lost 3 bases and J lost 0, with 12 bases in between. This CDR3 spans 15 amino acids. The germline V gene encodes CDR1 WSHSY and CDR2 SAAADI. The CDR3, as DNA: TGCGCCAGCAGTGATGGGCAGGTCAGCTCCTACGAGCAGTACTTC. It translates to CASSDGQVSSYEQYF.

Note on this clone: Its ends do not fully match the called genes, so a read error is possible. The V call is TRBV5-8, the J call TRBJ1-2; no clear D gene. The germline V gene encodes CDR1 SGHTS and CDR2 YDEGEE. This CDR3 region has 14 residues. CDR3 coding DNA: TGCGCCAGCAGCGTCGAAAGGCGGAACTATGGCTACACCTTC. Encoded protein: CASSVERRNYGYTF.

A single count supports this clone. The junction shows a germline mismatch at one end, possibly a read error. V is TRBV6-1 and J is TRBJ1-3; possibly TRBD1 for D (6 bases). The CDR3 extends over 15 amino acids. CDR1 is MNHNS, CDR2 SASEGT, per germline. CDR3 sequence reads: CASSEYLTGTLLSGF. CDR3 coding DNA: TGTGCCAGCAGTGAATATCTGACAGGAACCTTACTCTCTGGTTTT.